These T cell receptor beta chains were read from a single sample in a study of T cell responses to AZD1222 COVID-19 vaccine. Only in-frame clones appear in the TCRdb table, and some are missing; sequencing was by immunoSEQ multiplex PCR. In the table there are around 140,000 clones, just under 95% of which are singletons. Sequencing used peripheral blood, obtained on day 0 of AZD1222 vaccination. All receptors come from an adult in good health. Both conserved end residues are trimmed from each CDR3. The order of the fields is J gene, V gene, clone size, D gene, CDR3 protein. D genes are given only for firm matches. Clone sizes are given selectively: once, few, many, or a class where the clone is expanded.

>TRBJ1-5|TRBV27|-|TRBD1
ASSRDRGRPQH
>TRBJ1-1|TRBV27|once|-
ASSLSRWLNTEAF
>TRBJ1-6|TRBV5-1|-|TRBD1
ASSPGQINSPLH
>TRBJ2-7|TRBV6-5|-|-
ASSPTPQGLHEQY
>TRBJ1-5|TRBV19|-|-
ASSVVRGFQPQH
>TRBJ1-2|TRBV25-1|-|-
ASSVEDGEGYGYT
>TRBJ2-7|TRBV6-5|-|-
ASSMESTLYEQY
>TRBJ2-2|TRBV11-2|-|-
ASSLDPQSNTGELF
>TRBJ1-3|TRBV6-5|-|-
ASSYIGGRNTIY
>TRBJ2-7|TRBV9|-|-
ASSVTTEKTYEQY
>TRBJ1-4|TRBV6-5|-|-
ASRYTGSEKLF
>TRBJ1-5|TRBV28|-|-
ASSFVRRGNQPQH
>TRBJ1-2|TRBV30|-|TRBD1
AWRGTGGDYGYT
>TRBJ1-5|TRBV6-6|-|TRBD1
ASSLHEGDRAVYSNQPQH
>TRBJ1-2|TRBV28|-|-
ASSSPGYT
>TRBJ1-1|TRBV11-2|-|-
ASSGLGGMNTEAF
>TRBJ2-7|TRBV3-1/TRBV3-2|-|-
ASSQDKGPTYEQY
>TRBJ1-4|TRBV19|-|TRBD1
ASSMVPGTVNEKLF
>TRBJ1-5|TRBV5-1|-|-
ASSKGPLSNQPQH
>TRBJ2-1|TRBV11-3|-|-
ASSLAGIYNEQF
>TRBJ2-1|TRBV11-2|-|TRBD2
ASRPIAGRTEQF
>TRBJ1-1|TRBV6-5|-|-
ASNLGDKYTEAF
>TRBJ1-5|TRBV28|-|-
ASSPVQAGDSNQPQH
>TRBJ2-3|TRBV11-2|-|-
ASKRRPGWVRTDTQY